The clone carrying this TCR beta chain has a single count. What it binds is unknown. Assay: immunoSEQ multiplex PCR; the TCRdb copy retains only in-frame clones and omits some. The data contain 38,000 or so clones, over 80% of them singletons. In every patient, relapse followed autologous stem cell transplantation, while exposure to brentuximab vedotin differed. The V segment lost 6 bases and the J segment 11 bases; nucleotides outside the gene matches: 8. Germline-derived CDR1 and CDR2 are MDHEN and SYDVKM. The length of the CDR3 is 12 residues. These data belong to a study of PD-1 blockade in classical Hodgkin lymphoma. Broader study findings: Baseline diversity in complete responders resembled that of newly diagnosed patients. Healthy donors were reported to have higher baseline TCR diversity than newly diagnosed patients.

The V gene is TRBV28, the J gene TRBJ1-1; TRBD1 matches 8 bases. The sample was peripheral blood mononuclear cells (PBMCs), taken at baseline. The sequence was collected from a human donor with classical Hodgkin lymphoma. The CDR3 coding sequence is TGTGCCAGCAGCAGGGGGCACGGGTTTGCTTTCTTT. As protein: CASSRGHGFAFF.